This T cell receptor beta chain came from a study of blood T cell repertoires in COVID-19. Method: immunoSEQ multiplex PCR; TCRdb's copy keeps in-frame clones and lacks some. The table includes about 290,000 clones, around nine tenths detected once. Deletions cut 4 bases from V and 9 bases from J, with 15 bases between. CDR1 is GTSNPN and CDR2 is SVGIG in the germline V gene (reference sequence). This CDR3 is 12 amino acids long. Sample: PBMCs or T cells enriched from blood (not recorded which). This sequence was found in a middle-aged woman who had recovered from COVID-19. The gene calls are TRBV30 and TRBJ1-1, with D possibly TRBD1 on 5 matching bases. CDR3 bases: TGTGCCTGGATGGGGCTGGGCCCTAAAGCTTTCTTT. Translation: CAWMGLGPKAFF.